These T cell receptor beta chains were read from a single sample in a study of early T cells in non-severe SARS-CoV-2 infection. From the 5' RACE reads, TCRdb called clonotypes with MiXCR, one entry per CDR3 protein. The table has 40,000 to 55,000 distinct CDR3 sequences, approximately 4% seen once. Material for sequencing was whole blood. Receptors were obtained from an adult who was a healthcare worker with PCR-confirmed SARS-CoV-2 infection or an uninfected control (not recorded which). CDR3s leave out the opening cysteine and the closing phenylalanine or tryptophan.

j_call | v_call | cdr3_aa
TRBJ2-5 | TRBV19 | ASRAAPGQGLAETQY
TRBJ2-2 | TRBV18 | ASSPTRIANTGELF
TRBJ2-6 | TRBV21-1 | ASGFSGSSGANVLT
TRBJ1-3 | TRBV5-1 | ASSRTGTGNTIY
TRBJ2-7 | TRBV6-2/TRBV6-3 | ASSPAYEQY
TRBJ1-6 | TRBV7-2 | ASSGVGLPLH
TRBJ2-1 | TRBV7-8 | ASSSRSYNEQF
TRBJ1-2 | TRBV29-1 | SVPPLQGERGYT
TRBJ1-1 | TRBV5-4 | AIITGVQNTEAF
TRBJ1-4 | TRBV7-2 | ASSFGQGESEKLF
TRBJ1-4 | TRBV12-3/TRBV12-4 | AGSSTGARGEKLF
TRBJ1-4 | TRBV4-1 | ASSQAFGGLSEKLF
TRBJ2-5 | TRBV10-2 | ASKITSGSQETQY
TRBJ2-1 | TRBV29-1 | SADRVPGNEQF
TRBJ2-1 | TRBV7-3 | ASSFWGQGGEQF
TRBJ2-3 | TRBV29-1 | SLRDTDTQY
TRBJ1-4 | TRBV4-1 | ASSQPGRSNKLF
TRBJ2-5 | TRBV30 | AWSSVSQETQY
TRBJ1-5 | TRBV10-1 | ASSESQPQH
TRBJ2-2 | TRBV5-5 | ASSLDVLYIEGELF
TRBJ1-4 | TRBV5-1 | ASSWTDPNEKLF
TRBJ2-1 | TRBV4-2 | ASSQGMTGIDNEQF
TRBJ1-1 | TRBV7-8 | ASSLIRVTHTEAF
TRBJ2-1 | TRBV6-5 | ASSARVVAGGPGEQF
TRBJ1-2 | TRBV15 | ATSRDRGIYGYT
TRBJ2-6 | TRBV4-2 | ASSQDLRSGANVLT
TRBJ1-3 | TRBV2 | ASNKNTIY
TRBJ2-3 | TRBV18 | ASSPPGADTQY
TRBJ1-3 | TRBV5-1 | ASSLMGNSGNTIY
TRBJ2-2 | TRBV7-3 | ASSLTGGRDGGELF
TRBJ1-2 | TRBV6-1 | ASSEDIRSYGYT
TRBJ2-2 | TRBV13 | ASSPTPTGELF
TRBJ2-7 | TRBV10-3 | AISESKGYEQY
TRBJ2-7 | TRBV7-7 | ASSSRAGDEQY
TRBJ1-5 | TRBV30 | AWSVGQGVQPQH
TRBJ2-1 | TRBV9 | ASSVAQGTSGVYNEQF
TRBJ2-1 | TRBV20-1 | SASGTSGGVRF
TRBJ2-7 | TRBV11-2 | ASSWSLAGGRDEQY
TRBJ1-2 | TRBV6-2/TRBV6-3 | ASSYYQSLRRGYGYT
TRBJ1-5 | TRBV18 | ASSPQRASGNQPQH
TRBJ1-1 | TRBV4-2 | ASSSRDIAGTEAF
TRBJ2-3 | TRBV3-1 | ASSQDVYTSGGAQDTQY
TRBJ1-1 | TRBV10-2 | ASSDPQGERTEAF
TRBJ2-1 | TRBV30 | AWSADPYNEQF
TRBJ2-6 | TRBV24-1 | ATSDTDRSGANVLT
TRBJ2-7 | TRBV10-3 | AISESLAMYEQY
TRBJ2-7 | TRBV4-2 | ASSQGIGGDYYEQY
TRBJ1-2 | TRBV4-1 | ASSQAFWYT
TRBJ1-2 | TRBV20-1 | SARDRMTPYGGYT
TRBJ2-2 | TRBV24-1 | ATSDSLGAPTGELF
TRBJ2-3 | TRBV28 | ASSFSTDTQY
TRBJ1-1 | TRBV5-1 | ASRARALNTEAF
TRBJ2-7 | TRBV19 | ASSITGGEQY
TRBJ2-7 | TRBV7-8 | ASSLVGQGNEQY
TRBJ2-7 | TRBV29-1 | SGEGASHEQY
TRBJ1-5 | TRBV20-1 | SARQELNQPQH
TRBJ2-3 | TRBV6-1 | ATSDRESGDTQY